This is a list of T cell receptor beta chains from one sample in a study of T cells expressing NK-cell markers. TCRdb re-called the 5' RACE reads, yielding one record per CDR3 amino acid sequence without DNA. The sample features some 390,000 distinct CDR3 sequences, with roughly a tenth in its top ten. The sequenced sample was blood T cells: a sorted CD56 or NKG2C T cell subset, CD4+ or CD8+ T cells, or bulk PBMC T cells (not recorded which). These receptors all come from a woman in her forties or fifties in good health. Each CDR3 is given with its conserved first and last residue.

V	J	CDR3
TRBV2	TRBJ2-5	CASGLQETQYF
TRBV30	TRBJ2-7	CAWSVLAHEQYF
TRBV29-1	TRBJ1-2	CSVDRDRGYTF
TRBV20-1	TRBJ1-4	CSASSSPGAGEKLFF
TRBV5-5	TRBJ2-7	CASSELAGGPLNEQYF
TRBV10-3	TRBJ2-3	CAITKGGRERDTQYF
TRBV7-8	TRBJ2-3	CASSFGPRGDTQYF
TRBV5-1	TRBJ1-6	CASRESGPGYNSPLHF
TRBV19	TRBJ2-1	CASSIGDLTEQFF
TRBV29-1	TRBJ1-2	CSGGGANYGYTF
TRBV11-3	TRBJ2-3	CASSQGLAGDTQYF
TRBV6-1	TRBJ1-1	CASSENRDGAFF
TRBV29-1	TRBJ2-1	CSVTQTGGSYNEQFF
TRBV7-9	TRBJ1-5	CASSLGGNRGRVNQPQHF
TRBV20-1	TRBJ2-3	CSALGQPLLTDTQYF
TRBV14	TRBJ1-2	CASSQDRQGVSGYTF
TRBV20-1	TRBJ1-6	CSAASGPVFLHF
TRBV7-8	TRBJ2-1	CASSDTPGQYYNEQFF
TRBV5-1	TRBJ2-3	CASSLTSGSSLDTQYF
TRBV9	TRBJ2-1	CASSVAVASPTEQFF
TRBV29-1	TRBJ1-4	CSVVLDEKLFF
TRBV20-1	TRBJ2-1	CSAKGGLAYNEQFF
TRBV29-1	TRBJ1-1	CSVDGAGKYSEAFF
TRBV28	TRBJ1-6	CASSFWSVSSPLHF
TRBV20-1	TRBJ1-2	CSAKTAASNYGYTF
TRBV3-1	TRBJ2-5	CASSQGIQGRETQYF
TRBV6-5	TRBJ1-5	CASAEGGPSPQHF
TRBV6-4	TRBJ2-1	CASSRTSGFYEQFF
TRBV6-5	TRBJ2-5	CATAVGLREGETQYF
TRBV6-2/TRBV6-3	TRBJ2-3	CASSYDGTQYF
TRBV12-3/TRBV12-4	TRBJ2-1	CASSFQERHNEQFF
TRBV7-3	TRBJ2-1	CASSLASGSTNEQFF
TRBV12-3/TRBV12-4	TRBJ2-7	CASSPTHSYEQYF
TRBV29-1	TRBJ2-1	CSVEGQASSYNEQFF
TRBV3-1	TRBJ2-3	CASSQIPGNTQYF
TRBV3-1	TRBJ2-1	CASSQDPGLAGGGEQFF
TRBV27	TRBJ2-2	CASSDHRVTNTGELFF
TRBV18	TRBJ1-6	CASSPDGSYNSPLHF
TRBV10-3	TRBJ2-5	CAISPGEEAQYF
TRBV29-1	TRBJ2-1	CSVASGSIIDNEQFF
TRBV9	TRBJ2-1	CASSVDLGASGSNEQFF
TRBV24-1	TRBJ1-1	CATSKDTEAFF